Given below is one T cell receptor (beta chain) in context. What it binds is unknown. This record belongs to a study of OX40 agonist ivuxolimab in advanced cancers. Study summary: Aged roughly 23 to 79 with a mean of approximately 60 years, they were around 83% male. It was permissible to have had prior anti-PD-1, anti-PD-L1 or anti-CTLA-4 therapy, and about 40% had some.

Study-level points and caveats: Clonal expansion in partial responders at 0.1-3.0 mg/kg ranked among the lowest.

Generated by immunoSEQ multiplex PCR, the TCRdb table keeps only in-frame clones and is missing some. The sample includes about 58,000 clones, 70% to 90% seen only once; the top ten take roughly an eighth. The sequence was collected from an adult with an advanced solid tumor such as melanoma, head and neck, liver or kidney cancer. This material consisted of CD4+ or CD8+ T cells sorted from blood, taken in a trial of the OX40 agonist ivuxolimab.

CDR3 loop: CATHLDRRATEAFF. CDR3 nucleotides: TGTGCCACCCACCTCGACAGGAGGGCCACTGAAGCTTTCTTT. This chain connects TRBV2 to TRBJ1-1; perhaps TRBD1 as D (6 bases). V was pared by 10 bases and J by 4 bases, with 19 bases between. CDR3 length equals 14 residues. The germline gives CDR1 SNHLY, CDR2 FYNNEI. Full variable domain (rest looked up from reference TRBV2 and TRBJ1-1): EPEVTQTPSHQVTQMGQEVILRCVPISNHLYFYWYRQILGQKVEFLVSFYNNEISEKSEIFDDQFSVERPDGSNFTLKIRSTKLEDSAMYFCATHLDRRATEAFFGQGTRLTVV.